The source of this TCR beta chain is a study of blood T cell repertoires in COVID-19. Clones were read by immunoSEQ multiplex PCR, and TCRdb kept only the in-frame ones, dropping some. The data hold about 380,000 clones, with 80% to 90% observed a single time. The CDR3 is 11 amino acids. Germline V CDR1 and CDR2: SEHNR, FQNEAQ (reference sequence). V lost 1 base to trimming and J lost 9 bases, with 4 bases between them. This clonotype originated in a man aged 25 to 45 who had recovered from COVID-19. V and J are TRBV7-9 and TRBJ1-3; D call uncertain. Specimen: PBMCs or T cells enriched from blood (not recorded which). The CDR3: CASSLGATIYF. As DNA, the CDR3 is TGTGCCAGCAGCTTAGGCGCCACCATATATTTT.